This record covers a single T cell receptor (beta chain). This entry belongs to a study of shared clonotypes between healthy human individuals. The ends were cut back, 5 bases at V and 4 bases at J, with 16 bases in the middle. CDR3 size: 14 residues. Germline V gene lookup returns CDR1 SGHRS and CDR2 YFSETQ. Sequencing used immunoSEQ multiplex PCR; TCRdb keeps in-frame clones, though not all of them. The sample records fewer than 550,000 clones, about 80% being singletons. The sequence derives from a woman in her 40s in good health. Some clones in this sample may be carry-over from other donors' samples. The V call is TRBV5-1, the J call TRBJ2-7; D unclear. The sequenced sample was PBMCs. The CDR3 is CASSSNGQTYEQYF. The DNA of the CDR3 is TGCGCCAGCAGTTCAAACGGGCAGACATACGAGCAGTACTTC.